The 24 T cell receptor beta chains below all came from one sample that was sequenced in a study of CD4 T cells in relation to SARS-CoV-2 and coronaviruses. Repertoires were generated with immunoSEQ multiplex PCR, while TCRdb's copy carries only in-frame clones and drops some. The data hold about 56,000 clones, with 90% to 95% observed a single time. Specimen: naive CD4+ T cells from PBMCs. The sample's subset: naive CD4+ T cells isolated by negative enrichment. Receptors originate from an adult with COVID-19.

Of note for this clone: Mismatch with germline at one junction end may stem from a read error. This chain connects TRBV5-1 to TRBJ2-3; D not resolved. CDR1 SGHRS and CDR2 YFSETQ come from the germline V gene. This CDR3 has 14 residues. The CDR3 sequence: CASSLVGSTDTQYF. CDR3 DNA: TGCGCCAGCAGTTTGGTGGGAAGCACAGATACGCAGTATTTT.

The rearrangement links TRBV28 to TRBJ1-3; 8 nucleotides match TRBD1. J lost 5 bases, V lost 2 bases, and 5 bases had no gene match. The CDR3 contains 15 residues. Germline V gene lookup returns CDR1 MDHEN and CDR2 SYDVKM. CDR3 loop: CASSLLTGVRNTIYF. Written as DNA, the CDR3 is TGTGCCAGCAGTTTACTGACAGGGGTTCGAAACACCATATATTTT.

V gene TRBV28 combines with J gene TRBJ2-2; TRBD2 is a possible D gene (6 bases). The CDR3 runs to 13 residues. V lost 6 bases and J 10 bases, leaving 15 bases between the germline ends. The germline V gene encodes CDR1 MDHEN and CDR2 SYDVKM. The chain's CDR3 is CASRIGTSEELFF. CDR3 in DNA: TGTGCCAGCAGGATAGGGACTTCCGAGGAGCTGTTTTTT.

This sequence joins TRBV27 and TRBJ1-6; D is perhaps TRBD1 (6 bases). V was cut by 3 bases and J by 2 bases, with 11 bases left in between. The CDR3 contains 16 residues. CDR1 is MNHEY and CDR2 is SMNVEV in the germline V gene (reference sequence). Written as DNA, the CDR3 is TGTGCCAGCAGTTTTTGGGGGGCCCCCTATAATTCACCCCTCCACTTT. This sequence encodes CASSFWGAPYNSPLHF.

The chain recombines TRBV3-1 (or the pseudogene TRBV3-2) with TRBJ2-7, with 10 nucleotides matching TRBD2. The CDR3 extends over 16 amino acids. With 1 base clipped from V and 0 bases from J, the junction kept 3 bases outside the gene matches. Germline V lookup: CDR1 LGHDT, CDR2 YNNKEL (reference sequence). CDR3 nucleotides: TGTGCCAGCAGCCAAGGGACTAGCGGATACTCCTACGAGCAGTACTTC. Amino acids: CASSQGTSGYSYEQYF.

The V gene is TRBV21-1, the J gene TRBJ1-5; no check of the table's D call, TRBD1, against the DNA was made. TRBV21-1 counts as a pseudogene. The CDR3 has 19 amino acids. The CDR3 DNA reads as TGTGCCAGCAGCACAAAGCCCCTGGAGACAGTCTATAGCAATCAGCCCCAGCATTTT. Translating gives CASSTKPLETVYSNQPQHF.

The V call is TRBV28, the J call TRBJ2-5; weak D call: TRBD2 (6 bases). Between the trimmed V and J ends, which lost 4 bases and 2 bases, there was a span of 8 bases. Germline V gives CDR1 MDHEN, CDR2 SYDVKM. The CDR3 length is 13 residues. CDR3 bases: TGTGCCAGCAGTTCTGGGGGGCAAGAGACCCAGTACTTC. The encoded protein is CASSSGGQETQYF.

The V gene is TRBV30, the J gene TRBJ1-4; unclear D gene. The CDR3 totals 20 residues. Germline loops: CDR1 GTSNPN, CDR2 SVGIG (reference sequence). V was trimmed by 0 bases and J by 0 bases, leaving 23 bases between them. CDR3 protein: CAWSVPSFGSHFATNEKLFF. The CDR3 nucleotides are TGTGCCTGGAGTGTACCATCGTTTGGCAGCCACTTTGCAACTAATGAAAAACTGTTTTTT.

CDR3 protein: CASSSWWDSRVNTGELFF. The CDR3 region has the DNA TGTGCCAGTAGTTCATGGTGGGATAGCAGGGTGAACACCGGGGAGCTGTTTTTT. The chain recombines TRBV19 with TRBJ2-2, with D tentatively TRBD1 (5 bases). V lost 5 bases and J lost 1, with 20 bases in between. Germline V CDR1 and CDR2: LNHDA, SQIVND (reference sequence). The CDR3 runs 18 residues.

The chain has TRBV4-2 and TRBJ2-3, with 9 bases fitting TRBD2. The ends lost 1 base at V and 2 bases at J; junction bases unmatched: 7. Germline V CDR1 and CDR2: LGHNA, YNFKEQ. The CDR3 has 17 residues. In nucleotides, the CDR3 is TGTGCCAGCAGCCAAGGGACCCTAGCGGGGCTCACAGATACGCAGTATTTT. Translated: CASSQGTLAGLTDTQYF.

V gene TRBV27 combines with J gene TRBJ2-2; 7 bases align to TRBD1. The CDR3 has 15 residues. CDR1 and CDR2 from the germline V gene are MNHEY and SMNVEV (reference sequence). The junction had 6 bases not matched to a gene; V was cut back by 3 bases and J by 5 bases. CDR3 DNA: TGTGCCAGCAGTTTCAGAGGGGGCGGAACCGGGGAGCTGTTTTTT. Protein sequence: CASSFRGGGTGELFF.

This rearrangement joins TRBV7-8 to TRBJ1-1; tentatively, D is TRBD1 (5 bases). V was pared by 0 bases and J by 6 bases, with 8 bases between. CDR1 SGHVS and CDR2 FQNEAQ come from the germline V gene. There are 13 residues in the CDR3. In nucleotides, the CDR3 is TGTGCCAGCAGCTTAGCGCAGGGCCCTGAAGCTTTCTTT. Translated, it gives CASSLAQGPEAFF.

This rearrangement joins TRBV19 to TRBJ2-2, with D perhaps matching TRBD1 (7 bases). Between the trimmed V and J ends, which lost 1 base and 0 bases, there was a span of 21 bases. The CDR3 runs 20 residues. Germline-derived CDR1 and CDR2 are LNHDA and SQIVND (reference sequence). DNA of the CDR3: TGTGCCAGTAGTATAGGACAGGGAGGTTGGAAGGGGGCGAACACCGGGGAGCTGTTTTTT. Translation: CASSIGQGGWKGANTGELFF. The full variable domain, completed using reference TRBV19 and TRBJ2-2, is DGGITQSPKYLFRKEGQNVTLSCEQNLNHDAMYWYRQDPGQGLRLIYYSQIVNDFQKGDIAEGYSVSREKKESFPLTVTSAQKNPTAFYLCASSIGQGGWKGANTGELFFGEGSRLTVL.

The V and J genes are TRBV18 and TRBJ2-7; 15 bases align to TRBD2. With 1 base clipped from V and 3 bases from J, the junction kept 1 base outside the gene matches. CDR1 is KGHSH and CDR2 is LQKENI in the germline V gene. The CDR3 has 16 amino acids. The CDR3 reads CASSPRTSGRVYEQYF. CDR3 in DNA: TGTGCCAGCTCACCACGGACTAGCGGGAGGGTCTACGAGCAGTACTTC. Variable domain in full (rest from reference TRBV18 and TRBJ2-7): NAGVMQNPRHLVRRRGQEARLRCSPMKGHSHVYWYRQLPEEGLKFMVYLQKENIIDESGMPKERFSAEFPKEGPSILRIQQVVRGDSAAYFCASSPRTSGRVYEQYFGPGTRLTVT.

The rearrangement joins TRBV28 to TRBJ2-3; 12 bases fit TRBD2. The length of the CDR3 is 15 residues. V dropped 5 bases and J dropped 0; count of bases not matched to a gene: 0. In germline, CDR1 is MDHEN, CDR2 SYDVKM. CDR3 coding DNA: TGTGCCAGCAGTACTAGCGGGGGGAGCACAGATACGCAGTATTTT. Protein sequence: CASSTSGGSTDTQYF.

The CDR3 DNA follows: TGTGCCAGCAGTTACGCGACTAGCCCAACAGATACGCAGTATTTT. It translates to CASSYATSPTDTQYF. J is TRBJ2-3 and V is TRBV6-5, with 7 bases fitting TRBD2. V shed 2 bases and J 3 bases; nucleotides not matched to a gene: 5. CDR1 is MNHEY, CDR2 SVGAGI, per germline. This CDR3 comprises 15 residues.

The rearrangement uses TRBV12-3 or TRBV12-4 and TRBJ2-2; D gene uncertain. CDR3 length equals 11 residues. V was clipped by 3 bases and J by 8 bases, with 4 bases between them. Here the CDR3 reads CASSFSGELFF. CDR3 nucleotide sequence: TGTGCCAGCAGTTTTTCAGGGGAGCTGTTTTTT.

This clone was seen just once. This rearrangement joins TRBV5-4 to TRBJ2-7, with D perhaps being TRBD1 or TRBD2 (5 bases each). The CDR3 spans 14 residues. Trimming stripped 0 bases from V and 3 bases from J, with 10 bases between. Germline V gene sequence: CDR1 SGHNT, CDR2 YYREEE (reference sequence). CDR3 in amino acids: CASSLVGTDYEQYF. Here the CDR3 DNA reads TGTGCCAGCAGCTTGGTGGGGACGGACTACGAGCAGTACTTC.

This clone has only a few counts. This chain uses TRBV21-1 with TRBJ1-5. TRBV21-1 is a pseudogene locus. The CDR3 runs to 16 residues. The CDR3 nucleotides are TGTGCCAGCAGCAGCCCCCCGCCGGGAGGCAATCAGCCCCAGCATTTT. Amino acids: CASSSPPPGGNQPQHF.

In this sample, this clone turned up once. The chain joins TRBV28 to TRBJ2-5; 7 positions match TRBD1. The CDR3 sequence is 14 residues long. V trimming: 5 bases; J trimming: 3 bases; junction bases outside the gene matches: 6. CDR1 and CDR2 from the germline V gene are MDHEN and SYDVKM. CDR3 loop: CASSTQDRKETQYF. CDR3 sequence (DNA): TGTGCCAGCAGTACTCAGGACAGGAAAGAGACCCAGTACTTC.

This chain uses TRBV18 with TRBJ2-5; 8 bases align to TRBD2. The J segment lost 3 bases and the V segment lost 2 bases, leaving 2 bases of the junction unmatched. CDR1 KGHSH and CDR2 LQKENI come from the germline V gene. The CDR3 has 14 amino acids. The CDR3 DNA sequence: TGTGCCAGCTCACCAACAGCGGGAGAAGAGACCCAGTACTTC. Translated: CASSPTAGEETQYF.

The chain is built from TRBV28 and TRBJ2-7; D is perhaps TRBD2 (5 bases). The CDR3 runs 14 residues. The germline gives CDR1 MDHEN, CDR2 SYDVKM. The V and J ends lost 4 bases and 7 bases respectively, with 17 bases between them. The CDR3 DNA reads TGTGCCAGCAGTTCTAGCACCGAGGCGTGGGAGCAGTACTTC. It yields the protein CASSSSTEAWEQYF.

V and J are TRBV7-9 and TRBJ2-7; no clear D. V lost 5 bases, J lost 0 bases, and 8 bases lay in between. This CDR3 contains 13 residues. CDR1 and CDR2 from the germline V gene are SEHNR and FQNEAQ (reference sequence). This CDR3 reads CASSAGSSYEQYF. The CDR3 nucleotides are TGTGCCAGCAGCGCAGGTAGCTCCTACGAGCAGTACTTC.

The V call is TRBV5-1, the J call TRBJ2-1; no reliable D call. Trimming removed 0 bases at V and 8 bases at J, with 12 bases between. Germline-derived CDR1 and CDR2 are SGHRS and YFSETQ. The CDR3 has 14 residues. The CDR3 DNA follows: TGCGCCAGCAGCTTGGTTAACACAATCGATGAGCAGTTCTTC. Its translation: CASSLVNTIDEQFF.